The 5 T cell receptor beta chains below all came from one sample that was sequenced in a study of early T cells in non-severe SARS-CoV-2 infection. TCRdb reprocessed the 5' RACE reads via MiXCR and lists one record per CDR3 protein. Here the sample spans some 62,000 distinct CDR3 sequences, roughly a tenth being singletons. The sequenced sample consisted of whole blood. The source of these receptors is an adult who was a healthcare worker with PCR-confirmed SARS-CoV-2 infection or an uninfected control (not recorded which).

The genes are TRBV7-9 and TRBJ1-5; 7 nucleotides line up with TRBD1. V was clipped by 5 bases and J by 0 bases; unmatched bases: 10. The CDR3 length is 17 residues. CDR1 and CDR2 (germline): SEHNR, FQNEAQ (reference sequence). DNA of the CDR3: TGTGCCAGCAGCATCGGGACAGTCCCATATAGCAATCAGCCCCAGCATTTT. Translated, it gives CASSIGTVPYSNQPQHF.

This clonotype was seen a few times. V usage is TRBV3-1 and J usage is TRBJ2-3; weak D call: TRBD2 (6 bases). The CDR3 has 14 residues. Germline V gene data show CDR1 as LGHDT and CDR2 as YNNKEL (reference sequence). Trimming pared 2 bases from V and 5 bases from J, leaving 11 bases between. CDR3 DNA: TGTGCCAGCAGCCAAAGGAGGGTACAAGATACGCAGTATTTT. Its translation: CASSQRRVQDTQYF.

The rearrangement links TRBV30 to TRBJ2-5; 8 bases are a match to TRBD1. The V segment lost 7 bases and the J segment 4 bases; nucleotides outside the gene matches: 2. There are 11 residues in the CDR3. In germline, CDR1 is GTSNPN, CDR2 SVGIG (reference sequence). The CDR3 DNA follows: TGTGCCTCCCAGGGGGCAGAGACCCAGTACTTC. Encoded protein: CASQGAETQYF. The full variable domain, completed using reference TRBV30 and TRBJ2-5, is SQTIHQWPATLVQPVGSPLSLECTVEGTSNPNLYWYRQAAGRGLQLLFYSVGIGQISSEVPQNLSASRPQDRQFILSSKKLLLSDSGFYLCASQGAETQYFGPGTRLLVL.

This clonotype was counted a few times. J is TRBJ2-2 and V is TRBV29-1; 10 bases fit TRBD1. CDR3 length: 12 residues. The V segment lost 4 bases and the J segment 11 bases; nucleotides outside the gene matches: 4. CDR1 SQVTM and CDR2 ANQGSEA come from the germline V gene. The CDR3 DNA sequence: TGCAGCGTTGGACAGGGGGCACGAGAGCTGTTTTTT. This translates into CSVGQGARELFF.

This clonotype turned up a few times. This chain connects TRBV4-1 to TRBJ2-1, with a weak D call TRBD1 (6 bases). The V end was cut by 0 bases, the J end by 0 bases, with 18 bases between. Per the germline V gene, CDR1 is MGHRA and CDR2 is YSYEKL. This CDR3 region has 19 residues. Written as DNA, the CDR3 is TGCGCCAGCAGCCAAGATCCAGGGGTTCGGGGCAGCTCCTACAATGAGCAGTTCTTC. Encoded protein: CASSQDPGVRGSSYNEQFF.